The rows below give T cell receptor beta chains drawn from one sample of a study of beta chain features in type 1 diabetes. Here immunoSEQ multiplex PCR was the method, and the copy in TCRdb shows in-frame clones only, minus some. The data contain about 350,000 clones, about 20% of them singletons. Specimen: naive CD4+ T cells from blood. All receptors derive from a woman aged 18 to 35 in good health. Both conserved end residues are part of each CDR3. A D gene is named only where the DNA matches it firmly. Only part of the rows carry a size: once, few, many, or a class if the clone is expanded.

v_call: TRBV15; clone_size: -; j_call: TRBJ2-1; d_call: TRBD2; cdr3_nt: TGTGCCACCAGCAGAGATTACCAGGGGTTAGCGGGAGATGAGCAGTTCTTC; cdr3_aa: CATSRDYQGLAGDEQFF
v_call: TRBV7-2; clone_size: few; j_call: TRBJ1-2; d_call: TRBD1; cdr3_nt: TGTGCCAGCAGCTTAGCGACAGGGTATGGCTACACCTTC; cdr3_aa: CASSLATGYGYTF
v_call: TRBV25-1; clone_size: -; j_call: TRBJ1-4; d_call: TRBD1; cdr3_nt: TGTGCCAGCCATAAAACCGGGACAGGGAATGAAAAACTGTTTTTT; cdr3_aa: CASHKTGTGNEKLFF
v_call: TRBV5-1; clone_size: -; j_call: TRBJ2-7; d_call: TRBD2; cdr3_nt: TGCGCCAGCAAAGCTAGCGGGGGGTTCGAGCAGTACTTC; cdr3_aa: CASKASGGFEQYF
v_call: TRBV30; clone_size: few; j_call: TRBJ2-3; d_call: -; cdr3_nt: TGTGCCTGGAGTACGGGAAGCACAGATACGCAGTATTTT; cdr3_aa: CAWSTGSTDTQYF
v_call: TRBV30; clone_size: few; j_call: TRBJ2-5; d_call: -; cdr3_nt: TGTGCCTGGAGTGAAAGCGGTGTTGGTCAAGAGACCCAGTACTTC; cdr3_aa: CAWSESGVGQETQYF
v_call: TRBV7-8; clone_size: -; j_call: TRBJ2-1; d_call: -; cdr3_nt: TGTGCCAGCAGCTTAACTAGCAGGGATGAGCAGTTCTTC; cdr3_aa: CASSLTSRDEQFF
v_call: TRBV4-3; clone_size: few; j_call: TRBJ1-6; d_call: -; cdr3_nt: TGCGCCAGCAGCCAAGTGGTCGGGACACATAATTCACCCCTCCACTTT; cdr3_aa: CASSQVVGTHNSPLHF
v_call: TRBV14; clone_size: few; j_call: TRBJ1-4; d_call: -; cdr3_nt: TGTGCCAGCAGCCAAGCCCTTAATGAAAAACTGTTTTTT; cdr3_aa: CASSQALNEKLFF
v_call: TRBV18; clone_size: few; j_call: TRBJ2-4; d_call: TRBD1; cdr3_nt: TGTGCCAGCTCACCACAGGGGGCGCTGGCCAAAAACATTCAGTACTTC; cdr3_aa: CASSPQGALAKNIQYF
v_call: TRBV11-1; clone_size: few; j_call: TRBJ2-7; d_call: -; cdr3_nt: TGTGCCAGCAGCCGCCCCGGCGCAGGGATCTACGAGCAGTACTTC; cdr3_aa: CASSRPGAGIYEQYF
v_call: TRBV5-1; clone_size: few; j_call: TRBJ2-5; d_call: -; cdr3_nt: TGCGCCAGCAGGGAAGCGGAGACCCAGTACTTC; cdr3_aa: CASREAETQYF
v_call: TRBV6-6; clone_size: few; j_call: TRBJ1-2; d_call: -; cdr3_nt: TGTGCGTCGCGGGGCGACTATGGCTACACCTTC; cdr3_aa: CASRGDYGYTF
v_call: TRBV18; clone_size: -; j_call: TRBJ1-2; d_call: TRBD1; cdr3_nt: TGTGCCAGCTCACCACAGGGACAGGGGAGTTCTCATGGCTACACCTTC; cdr3_aa: CASSPQGQGSSHGYTF
v_call: TRBV13; clone_size: -; j_call: TRBJ1-6; d_call: -; cdr3_nt: TGTGCCAGCAGCTTGTCGGGGAGGAATTCACCCCTCCACTTT; cdr3_aa: CASSLSGRNSPLHF
v_call: TRBV30; clone_size: few; j_call: TRBJ2-4; d_call: -; cdr3_nt: TGTGCCTGGAGTTCCGCGGACATTCAGTACTTC; cdr3_aa: CAWSSADIQYF
v_call: TRBV9; clone_size: -; j_call: TRBJ2-2; d_call: TRBD2; cdr3_nt: TGTGCCAGCAGCGTAGATTCTAGCGGGAGGCACGGGGAGCTGTTTTTT; cdr3_aa: CASSVDSSGRHGELFF
v_call: TRBV6-5; clone_size: few; j_call: TRBJ2-1; d_call: -; cdr3_nt: TGTGCCAGCAGCTCCCGGGAAAAGCATCACAATGAGCAGTTCTTC; cdr3_aa: CASSSREKHHNEQFF
v_call: TRBV7-8; clone_size: -; j_call: TRBJ1-1; d_call: -; cdr3_nt: TGTGCCAGCAGACGCCTCGGAGAAAGAATGAACACTGAAGCTTTCTTT; cdr3_aa: CASRRLGERMNTEAFF
v_call: TRBV7-9; clone_size: -; j_call: TRBJ2-2; d_call: -; cdr3_nt: TGTGCCAGCAGCACAGTGGGTTGGCCCGGGGAGCTGTTTTTT; cdr3_aa: CASSTVGWPGELFF
v_call: TRBV14; clone_size: few; j_call: TRBJ1-1; d_call: -; cdr3_nt: TGTGCCAGCAGCCAACCGGGATCCATGAACACTGAAGCTTTCTTT; cdr3_aa: CASSQPGSMNTEAFF
v_call: TRBV29-1; clone_size: -; j_call: TRBJ1-2; d_call: TRBD1; cdr3_nt: TGCAGCGTTGAAGGAGGACAGGGACGATATGGCTACACCTTC; cdr3_aa: CSVEGGQGRYGYTF
v_call: TRBV29-1; clone_size: few; j_call: TRBJ1-1; d_call: -; cdr3_nt: TGCAGCGTTGTGGGATTCGGGACAAGGGCTTTCTTT; cdr3_aa: CSVVGFGTRAFF
v_call: TRBV6-1; clone_size: -; j_call: TRBJ1-5; d_call: -; cdr3_nt: TGTGCCAGCACCCAGGGGCAGTTCAATCAGCCCCAGCATTTT; cdr3_aa: CASTQGQFNQPQHF
v_call: TRBV4-2; clone_size: -; j_call: TRBJ1-4; d_call: TRBD1; cdr3_nt: TGTGCCAGCAGCCAAGTCGCAGGGGGAGCTAATGAAAAACTGTTTTTT; cdr3_aa: CASSQVAGGANEKLFF
v_call: TRBV5-1; clone_size: -; j_call: TRBJ2-7; d_call: -; cdr3_nt: TGCGCCAGCAGCTCCCCTGGTGGTGCGAGGAACGAGCAGTACTTC; cdr3_aa: CASSSPGGARNEQYF
v_call: TRBV5-1; clone_size: few; j_call: TRBJ2-3; d_call: TRBD2; cdr3_nt: TGCGCCAGCAGCTTGGTAACTAGCGGGAGAGATACGCAGTATTTT; cdr3_aa: CASSLVTSGRDTQYF
v_call: TRBV7-2; clone_size: -; j_call: TRBJ2-1; d_call: -; cdr3_nt: TGTGCCAGCAGCTACCAGGGTAGTGAGCAGTTCTTC; cdr3_aa: CASSYQGSEQFF
v_call: TRBV19; clone_size: -; j_call: TRBJ1-2; d_call: TRBD1; cdr3_nt: TGTGCCATCAGGCGGCAGGGACAGGGAACAAGCGGCTACACCTTC; cdr3_aa: CAIRRQGQGTSGYTF
v_call: TRBV7-2; clone_size: -; j_call: TRBJ2-1; d_call: -; cdr3_nt: TGTGCCAGCAGCAGACAAGGCGAGCAGTTCTTC; cdr3_aa: CASSRQGEQFF
v_call: TRBV30; clone_size: -; j_call: TRBJ2-3; d_call: -; cdr3_nt: TGTGCCTGGAGCAGGGAAGCAGATACGCAGTATTTT; cdr3_aa: CAWSREADTQYF
v_call: TRBV19; clone_size: few; j_call: TRBJ2-3; d_call: TRBD1; cdr3_nt: TGTGCCAGTAGGCGACAGGGGGGTCAAGATACGCAGTATTTT; cdr3_aa: CASRRQGGQDTQYF
v_call: TRBV2; clone_size: few; j_call: TRBJ2-3; d_call: -; cdr3_nt: TGTGCCAGCGACGGCAGGAGCACAGATACGCAGTATTTT; cdr3_aa: CASDGRSTDTQYF
v_call: TRBV9; clone_size: few; j_call: TRBJ2-2; d_call: TRBD1; cdr3_nt: TGTGCCAGCAGAACCACAGGGGACGCGAACACCGGGGAGCTGTTTTTT; cdr3_aa: CASRTTGDANTGELFF
v_call: TRBV9; clone_size: -; j_call: TRBJ2-3; d_call: -; cdr3_nt: TGTGCCAGCAGCGTACACAGGAGCACAGATACGCAGTATTTT; cdr3_aa: CASSVHRSTDTQYF
v_call: TRBV4-2; clone_size: -; j_call: TRBJ2-3; d_call: TRBD2; cdr3_nt: TGTGCCAGCAGCCCCGGGACTAGCGGCACAGATACGCAGTATTTT; cdr3_aa: CASSPGTSGTDTQYF
v_call: TRBV5-1; clone_size: few; j_call: TRBJ2-3; d_call: TRBD1; cdr3_nt: TGCGCCAGCAGCTTGGACGGGACAGGGGGCGGCGATACGCAGTATTTT; cdr3_aa: CASSLDGTGGGDTQYF
v_call: TRBV10-3; clone_size: -; j_call: TRBJ2-7; d_call: TRBD2; cdr3_nt: TGTGCCATCAGTGAGCTCTCGACTAGCGGGGAGATCTACGAGCAGTACTTC; cdr3_aa: CAISELSTSGEIYEQYF
v_call: TRBV15; clone_size: few; j_call: TRBJ2-7; d_call: TRBD2; cdr3_nt: TGTGCCACCAGCACAGGACTAGCGGGAGTCAACGAGCAGTACTTC; cdr3_aa: CATSTGLAGVNEQYF
v_call: TRBV4-1; clone_size: -; j_call: TRBJ2-3; d_call: TRBD2; cdr3_nt: TGCGCCAGCAGCCTACGGACTAGTGGAACAGATACGCAGTATTTT; cdr3_aa: CASSLRTSGTDTQYF
v_call: TRBV7-6; clone_size: -; j_call: TRBJ1-5; d_call: TRBD1; cdr3_nt: TGTGCCAGCAGCTTAGAGGCCCAACAGGGGAGTGGGCAGCCCCAGCATTTT; cdr3_aa: CASSLEAQQGSGQPQHF
v_call: TRBV9; clone_size: -; j_call: TRBJ1-2; d_call: -; cdr3_nt: TGTGCCAGCAGCCCCCGAGGGGGTAACGGCTACACCTTC; cdr3_aa: CASSPRGGNGYTF
v_call: TRBV5-1; clone_size: -; j_call: TRBJ2-3; d_call: TRBD1; cdr3_nt: TGCGCCAGCGGGACAGGGGGGAGCCACACAGATACGCAGTATTTT; cdr3_aa: CASGTGGSHTDTQYF
v_call: TRBV5-1; clone_size: -; j_call: TRBJ2-5; d_call: -; cdr3_nt: TGCGCCAGCAGCCCCCAGGGGTCCGGGCAGTACTTC; cdr3_aa: CASSPQGSGQYF
v_call: TRBV7-9; clone_size: -; j_call: TRBJ2-7; d_call: -; cdr3_nt: TGTGCCAGCAGCTTAGCCCAGGGTACGACCTACGAGCAGTACTTC; cdr3_aa: CASSLAQGTTYEQYF
v_call: TRBV5-1; clone_size: few; j_call: TRBJ2-7; d_call: -; cdr3_nt: TGCGCCAGCAGCTCGGGGGGCGACGAGCAGTACTTC; cdr3_aa: CASSSGGDEQYF
v_call: TRBV7-9; clone_size: few; j_call: TRBJ2-4; d_call: TRBD1; cdr3_nt: TGTGCCAGCAGTTTGCAGTGGGACAGGGAGAACATTCAGTACTTC; cdr3_aa: CASSLQWDRENIQYF
v_call: TRBV7-2; clone_size: few; j_call: TRBJ1-5; d_call: -; cdr3_nt: TGTGCCAGCAGCGATGGGTGGGGGACACCCCCAACTCAGGGGCATTTT; cdr3_aa: CASSDGWGTPPTQGHF
v_call: TRBV7-2; clone_size: -; j_call: TRBJ2-7; d_call: TRBD1; cdr3_nt: TGTGCCAGCAGCCCCCCCTACGCCGGGACAGATTTCTACGAGCAGTACTTC; cdr3_aa: CASSPPYAGTDFYEQYF
v_call: TRBV23-1; clone_size: few; j_call: TRBJ2-1; d_call: TRBD2; cdr3_nt: TGCGCCAGCAGTCAATCGCAAGCGTACCCCCTAGCGGGAGGGAACAATGAGCAGTTCTTC; cdr3_aa: CASSQSQAYPLAGGNNEQFF
v_call: TRBV30; clone_size: -; j_call: TRBJ1-2; d_call: -; cdr3_nt: TGTGCCTGGAGCCCCACAGGGAGCGGCTACACCTTC; cdr3_aa: CAWSPTGSGYTF
v_call: TRBV6-6; clone_size: -; j_call: TRBJ2-3; d_call: TRBD2; cdr3_nt: TGTGCCAGCAGTTCGGCACTAGCGGGTTCTGCAGATACGCAGTATTTT; cdr3_aa: CASSSALAGSADTQYF
v_call: TRBV4-1; clone_size: -; j_call: TRBJ1-5; d_call: -; cdr3_nt: TGCGCCAGCAGCCAAGGGGGTCAGGGGAGTTGGAATCAGCCCCAGCATTTT; cdr3_aa: CASSQGGQGSWNQPQHF
v_call: TRBV9; clone_size: -; j_call: TRBJ1-1; d_call: TRBD1; cdr3_nt: TGTGCCAGCAGCGTCGGGACAGGGGTTTCCACTGAAGCTTTCTTT; cdr3_aa: CASSVGTGVSTEAFF